These 2 T cell receptor beta chains were all obtained from the same sample, sequenced in a study of CD8+ T cells in alopecia areata. Extraction of RNA preceded its reverse transcription into cDNA, which served as the sequencing template. Measured with immunoSEQ multiplex PCR; TCRdb has only the in-frame clones, and not every one. The sample holds about 120,000 clones, 55% to 70% seen once. The sequenced material came from CD4+ T cells sorted from blood. Every receptor here comes from a human donor in good health.

The chain links TRBV9 to TRBJ2-1, with 7 bases lining up with TRBD2. Germline V CDR1 and CDR2: SGDLS, YYNGEE. The CDR3 is made up of 15 amino acids. The trim removed 2 bases at V and 9 bases at J, leaving 11 bases unmatched. The CDR3 DNA reads TGTGCCAGCAGCGTGGCCCGGGGGGAGTCATCTGAGCAGTTCTTC. Its translation: CASSVARGESSEQFF. Full variable domain (remainder filled in from reference TRBV9 and TRBJ2-1): DSGVTQTPKHLITATGQRVTLRCSPRSGDLSVYWYQQSLDQGLQFLIQYYNGEERAKGNILERFSAQQFPDLHSELNLSSLELGDSALYFCASSVARGESSEQFFGPGTRLTVL.

This rearrangement joins TRBV5-1 to TRBJ2-6, with D unresolved. CDR1 is SGHRS, CDR2 YFSETQ, per germline. V dropped 1 base and J dropped 8 bases, with 4 bases sitting between them. The CDR3 consists of 12 residues. The CDR3 reads CASSLSSNVLTF. CDR3 sequence (DNA): TGCGCCAGCAGCTTGTCTTCCAACGTCCTGACTTTC.